These T cell receptor beta chains were read from a single sample in a study of cytomegalovirus exposure and HLA in healthy donors. The data were produced by immunoSEQ multiplex PCR, yet TCRdb's version contains in-frame clones alone and is incomplete. This sample yields roughly 160,000 clones, of which approximately 79% are seen a single time; over 1.1% belongs to the top ten. The sequenced sample consisted of PBMCs. These TCRs come from a man aged 55 to 70 in good health and CMV-seronegative. Both conserved end residues are trimmed from each CDR3. A D gene is named only where the DNA matches it firmly. Clone sizes are given selectively: once, few, many, or a class where the clone is expanded.

cdr3_length	clone_size	j_call	v_call	d_call	cdr3_aa
12	few	TRBJ2-1	TRBV5-1	-	ASSLGTPDNEQF
9	-	TRBJ2-7	TRBV16	-	ASSPTYEQY
12	-	TRBJ1-1	TRBV29-1	-	SVRSSASNTEAF
16	-	TRBJ2-7	TRBV28	-	ASSLSGTFHISNYEQY
10	-	TRBJ1-1	TRBV30	-	AWGAANTEAF
12	-	TRBJ2-3	TRBV29-1	TRBD2	SVGTSGGGDTQY
12	-	TRBJ1-1	TRBV7-2	-	ASSLGTASGEAF
13	-	TRBJ2-7	TRBV9	TRBD2	ASSVDLAGVGEQY
13	once	TRBJ2-3	TRBV10-1	TRBD1	ASSESGQGTDTQY
13	-	TRBJ2-1	TRBV9	-	ASSSQGGGYNEQF
11	-	TRBJ1-1	TRBV7-3	-	ASTAPGYTEAF
15	-	-	TRBV13	TRBD2	ASSLWVQREISYEQY
13	few	TRBJ2-7	TRBV5-4	-	ASSLGGGADYEQY